This is a list of T cell receptor beta chains from one sample in a study of regulatory T cells in long-lasting Graves disease. Using its own MiXCR run on the multiplex PCR reads, TCRdb lists one record per CDR3 protein. The sample lists about 660,000 distinct CDR3 sequences; around 30% were seen once. The source material was peripheral blood mononuclear cells (PBMCs), sampled when the disease was refractory, from a patient treated with antithyroid drugs. Every receptor here comes from a female donor with Graves disease. Both conserved end residues are part of each CDR3.

j_call | v_call | cdr3_aa
TRBJ2-7 | TRBV13 | CASSLVKGHEQYF
TRBJ2-1 | TRBV6-1 | CASSGGYNEQFF
TRBJ2-7 | TRBV5-6 | CASSLVRDGYEQYF
TRBJ1-5 | TRBV27 | CASSRQGEGQPQHF
TRBJ1-2 | TRBV7-9 | CASSFLRGDRVVYGYTF
TRBJ1-3 | TRBV7-9 | CASSHTGNTIYF
TRBJ2-5 | TRBV28 | CASSDLTSGRAGETQYF
TRBJ1-2 | TRBV10-3 | CAISGGDRGGDGYTF
TRBJ1-1 | TRBV18 | CASSPPGGKFTEAFF
TRBJ1-1 | TRBV9 | CASSVDPWGLTEAFF
TRBJ2-7 | TRBV29-1 | CSVDPGLANEQYF
TRBJ1-2 | TRBV12-3/TRBV12-4 | CASTPSGVNYGYTF
TRBJ1-1 | TRBV9 | CASSVVTEAEAFF
TRBJ1-1 | TRBV12-3/TRBV12-4 | CASRPRTGETEAFF
TRBJ1-5 | TRBV6-5 | CASSYLQGRGQPQHF
TRBJ2-7 | TRBV25-1 | CASSDHGTSGSYEQYF
TRBJ1-5 | TRBV15 | CATSMDRGGQPQHF
TRBJ1-5 | TRBV19 | CASSYALKVNQPQHF
TRBJ2-5 | TRBV12-3/TRBV12-4 | CASSPSGASQRQTQYF
TRBJ1-1 | TRBV5-1 | CASSQLQRTNTEAFF
TRBJ2-1 | TRBV11-2 | CASSLAGAVNEQFF
TRBJ1-5 | TRBV12-3/TRBV12-4 | CASSLTGASNQPQHF
TRBJ1-2 | TRBV28 | CASREGGPQYGYTF
TRBJ1-1 | TRBV11-2 | CASSASVGTGFPSAFF
TRBJ2-5 | TRBV27 | CASRALAGLETQYF
TRBJ2-5 | TRBV20-1 | CSATDRAGGREETQYF
TRBJ2-7 | TRBV20-1 | CSASDRGRVYEQYF
TRBJ1-5 | TRBV6-5 | CASSYQGRNQPQHF
TRBJ1-2 | TRBV6-1 | CASTRTGGNSGYTF
TRBJ2-7 | TRBV20-1 | CSARSGYEQYF
TRBJ2-7 | TRBV4-1 | CASSRDFEQYF
TRBJ1-1 | TRBV25-1 | CASSDGHRLWTEAFF
TRBJ2-3 | TRBV6-2/TRBV6-3 | CASSWVRGTAKYF
TRBJ2-5 | TRBV11-2 | CASSFRFSGQETQYF
TRBJ2-5 | TRBV20-1 | CSARPPSGRAMETQYF
TRBJ1-5 | TRBV19 | CASSMGGNQPQHF
TRBJ1-5 | TRBV28 | CASSSDRGRLSQPQHF
TRBJ2-2 | TRBV13 | CASSAGLADFANTGELFF
TRBJ1-2 | TRBV11-2 | CASSFTPFPRGGYGYTF
TRBJ1-1 | TRBV28 | CASTGGGGTEAFF
TRBJ2-5 | TRBV6-1 | CASGPTGGKETQYF
TRBJ2-7 | TRBV5-1 | CASSSQGAGSYEQYF
TRBJ1-2 | TRBV27 | CASSLMGDYGYTF
TRBJ2-2 | TRBV19 | CASRPGQGDPGELFF
TRBJ2-2 | TRBV5-1 | CASSLGLQNTGELFF
TRBJ2-3 | TRBV12-3/TRBV12-4 | CASRPRGGMSTDTQYF
TRBJ1-4 | TRBV10-3 | CAIKEGPTDEKLFF
TRBJ2-1 | TRBV19 | CASSPTGTGYNEQFF
TRBJ1-5 | TRBV11-1 | CASSMTGDSNQPQHF
TRBJ2-7 | TRBV6-1 | CASREDWSSYEQYF
TRBJ2-5 | TRBV15 | CATSREGGGGETQYF
TRBJ1-5 | TRBV6-1 | CASSESRWDSLGLLNQPQHF
TRBJ1-5 | TRBV2 | CASSEVVLLGNQPQHF
TRBJ1-2 | TRBV6-2/TRBV6-3 | CASSYTGGGYTF
TRBJ1-5 | TRBV6-2/TRBV6-3 | CASSEATASGARSNQPQHF
TRBJ1-6 | TRBV28 | CASSRIGGFINSPLHF
TRBJ1-2 | TRBV30 | CAWSSGSYGYTF
TRBJ2-4 | TRBV5-1 | CASSLTAKQGWQNIQYF
TRBJ1-1 | TRBV6-5 | CASSFTTGYGGMNTEAFF